This T cell receptor beta chain was recovered during a study of T cell repertoires in cytomegalovirus infection. Overall study results and limits: Of the TCR beta families, the public ones yielded a cumulative frequency that identified carriers of CMV plus the relevant HLA.

With V trimmed by 7 bases and J by 6 bases, 9 bases remained unmatched. The CDR3 is 15 amino acids. TCRdb passed the reads through MiXCR, listing each CDR3 protein once. This table has approximately 490,000 distinct CDR3 sequences, approximately 11% appearing once. To note about this clonotype: The antigen is unknown.

Sequenced sample: PBMCs. This sequence was found in a human donor in good health (CMV status not recorded). Some clones in this sample may be carry-over from other donors' samples. The chain employs TRBV12-3 or TRBV12-4 and TRBJ2-2, with 9 positions matching TRBD2. CDR3 amino acids: CASTPGLAGAGELFF. The DNA of the CDR3 is TGTGCCAGCACCCCGGGACTAGCCGGCGCCGGGGAGCTGTTTTTT.